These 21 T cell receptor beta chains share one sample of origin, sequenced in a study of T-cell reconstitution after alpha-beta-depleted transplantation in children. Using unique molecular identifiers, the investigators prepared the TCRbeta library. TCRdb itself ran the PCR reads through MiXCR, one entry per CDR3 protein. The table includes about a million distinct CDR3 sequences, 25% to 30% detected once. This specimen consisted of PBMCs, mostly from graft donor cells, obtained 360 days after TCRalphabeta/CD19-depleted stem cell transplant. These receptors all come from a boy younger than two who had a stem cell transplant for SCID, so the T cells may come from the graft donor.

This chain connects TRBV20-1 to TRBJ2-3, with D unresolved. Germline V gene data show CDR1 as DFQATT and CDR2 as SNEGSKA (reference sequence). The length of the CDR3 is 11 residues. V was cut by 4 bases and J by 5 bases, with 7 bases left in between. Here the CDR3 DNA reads TGCAGTGCTACCAGCCGAGATACGCAGTATTTT. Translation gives CSATSRDTQYF.

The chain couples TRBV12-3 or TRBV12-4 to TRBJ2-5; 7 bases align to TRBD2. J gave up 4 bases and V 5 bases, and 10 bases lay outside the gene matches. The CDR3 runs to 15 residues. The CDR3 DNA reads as TGTGCCAGCAGTCCCCGACTAGCAAAGGGAGAGACCCAGTACTTC. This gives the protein CASSPRLAKGETQYF.

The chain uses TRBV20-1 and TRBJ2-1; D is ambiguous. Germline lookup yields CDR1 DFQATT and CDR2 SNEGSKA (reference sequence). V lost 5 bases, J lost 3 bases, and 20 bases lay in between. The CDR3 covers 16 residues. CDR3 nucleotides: TGCAGTGCTCCCGCGTGGCGGCCCCCCTTCTACAATGAGCAGTTCTTC. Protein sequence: CSAPAWRPPFYNEQFF.

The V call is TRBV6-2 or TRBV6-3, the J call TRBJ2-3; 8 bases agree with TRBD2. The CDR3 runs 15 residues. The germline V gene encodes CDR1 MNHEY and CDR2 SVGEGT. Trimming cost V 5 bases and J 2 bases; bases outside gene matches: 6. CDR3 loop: CASSNSGEVTDTQYF. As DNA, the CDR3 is TGTGCCAGCAGTAATAGCGGGGAGGTCACAGATACGCAGTATTTT.

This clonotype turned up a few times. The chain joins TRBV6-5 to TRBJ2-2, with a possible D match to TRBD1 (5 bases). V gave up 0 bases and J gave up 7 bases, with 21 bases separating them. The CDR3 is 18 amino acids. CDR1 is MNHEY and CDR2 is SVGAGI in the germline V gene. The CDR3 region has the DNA TGTGCCAGCAGTTACTCGGTCCTTAAATCCTGGGGCGGCGGGGAGCTGTTTTTT. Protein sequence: CASSYSVLKSWGGGELFF.

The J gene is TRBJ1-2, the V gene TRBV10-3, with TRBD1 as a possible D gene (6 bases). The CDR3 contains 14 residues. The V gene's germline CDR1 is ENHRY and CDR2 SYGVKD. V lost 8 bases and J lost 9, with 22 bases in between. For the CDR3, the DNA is TGTGCCATCCGGGGGACATTATTTGATTGGAGCTACACCTTC. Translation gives CAIRGTLFDWSYTF.

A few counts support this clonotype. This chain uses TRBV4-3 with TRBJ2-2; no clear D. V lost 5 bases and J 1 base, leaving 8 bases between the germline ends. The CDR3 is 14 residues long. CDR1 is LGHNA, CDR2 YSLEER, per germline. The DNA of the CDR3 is TGCGCCAGCAGCATCCATGGGAACACCGGGGAGCTGTTTTTT. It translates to CASSIHGNTGELFF.

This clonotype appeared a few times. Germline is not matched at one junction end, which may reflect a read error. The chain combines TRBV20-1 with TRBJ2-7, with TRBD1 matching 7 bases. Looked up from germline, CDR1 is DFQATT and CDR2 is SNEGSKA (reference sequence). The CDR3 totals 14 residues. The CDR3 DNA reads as TGCAGTGCTTCCCGGGACAGTCTCGGGAAAGAGCACTACTTC. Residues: CSASRDSLGKEHYF.

The CDR3 here is CASSFGGKRDSNQPQHF. DNA for the CDR3: TGTGCCAGCAGTTTCGGGGGGAAAAGAGATAGCAATCAGCCCCAGCATTTT. The gene calls are TRBV12-3 or TRBV12-4 and TRBJ1-5; TRBD1 is a possible D gene (5 bases). Between the trimmed V and J ends, which lost 3 bases and 0 bases, there was a span of 15 bases. The CDR3 consists of 17 residues.

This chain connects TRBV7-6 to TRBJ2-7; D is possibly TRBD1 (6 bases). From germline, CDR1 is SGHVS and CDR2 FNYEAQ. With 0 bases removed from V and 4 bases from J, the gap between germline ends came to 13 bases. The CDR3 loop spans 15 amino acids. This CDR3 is CASSLAQGTGYEQYF. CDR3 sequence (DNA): TGTGCCAGCAGCTTAGCCCAGGGGACGGGGTACGAGCAGTACTTC.

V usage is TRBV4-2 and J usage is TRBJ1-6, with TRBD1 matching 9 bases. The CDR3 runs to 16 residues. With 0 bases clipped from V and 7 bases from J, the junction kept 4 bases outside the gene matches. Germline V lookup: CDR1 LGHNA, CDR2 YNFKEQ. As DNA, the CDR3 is TGTGCCAGCAGCCAAGATTCGGGGACAGGGAATTCACCCCTCCACTTT. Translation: CASSQDSGTGNSPLHF.

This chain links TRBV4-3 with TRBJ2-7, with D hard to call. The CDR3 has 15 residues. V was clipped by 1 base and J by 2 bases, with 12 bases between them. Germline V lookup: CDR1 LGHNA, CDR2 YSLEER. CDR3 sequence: CASSQGRALAYEQYF. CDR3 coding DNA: TGCGCCAGCAGCCAAGGAAGGGCGTTGGCCTACGAGCAGTACTTC.

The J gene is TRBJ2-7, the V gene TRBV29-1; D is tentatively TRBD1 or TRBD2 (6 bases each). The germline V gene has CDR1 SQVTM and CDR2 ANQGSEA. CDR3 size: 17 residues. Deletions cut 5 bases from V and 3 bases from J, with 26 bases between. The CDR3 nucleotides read TGCAGCGTTTGGTCTTCGGCGGTCCGGGGGCCTGACTACGAGCAGTACTTC. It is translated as CSVWSSAVRGPDYEQYF.

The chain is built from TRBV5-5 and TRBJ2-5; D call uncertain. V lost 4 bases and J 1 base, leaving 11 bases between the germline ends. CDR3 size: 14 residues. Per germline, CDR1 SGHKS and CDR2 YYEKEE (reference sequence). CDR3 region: CASSGKGSQETQYF. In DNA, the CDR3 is TGTGCCAGCAGCGGCAAGGGCAGCCAAGAGACCCAGTACTTC.

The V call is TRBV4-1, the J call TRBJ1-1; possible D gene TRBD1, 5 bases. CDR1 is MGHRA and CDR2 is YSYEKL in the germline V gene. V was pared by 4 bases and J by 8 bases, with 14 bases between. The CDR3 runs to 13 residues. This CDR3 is CASSPRSRGEAFF. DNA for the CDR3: TGCGCCAGCAGCCCACGGAGCCGGGGCGAAGCTTTCTTT.

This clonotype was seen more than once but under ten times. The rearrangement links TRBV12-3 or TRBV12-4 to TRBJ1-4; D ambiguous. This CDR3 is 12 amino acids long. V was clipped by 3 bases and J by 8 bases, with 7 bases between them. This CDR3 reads CASSLRAEKLFF. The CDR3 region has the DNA TGTGCCAGCAGTTTGAGGGCAGAAAAACTGTTTTTT.

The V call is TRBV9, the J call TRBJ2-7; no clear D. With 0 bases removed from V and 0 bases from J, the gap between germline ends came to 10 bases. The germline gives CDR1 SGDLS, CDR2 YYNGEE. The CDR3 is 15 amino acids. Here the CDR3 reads CASSVGATGSYEQYF. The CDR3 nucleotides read TGTGCCAGCAGCGTAGGGGCCACCGGCTCCTACGAGCAGTACTTC.

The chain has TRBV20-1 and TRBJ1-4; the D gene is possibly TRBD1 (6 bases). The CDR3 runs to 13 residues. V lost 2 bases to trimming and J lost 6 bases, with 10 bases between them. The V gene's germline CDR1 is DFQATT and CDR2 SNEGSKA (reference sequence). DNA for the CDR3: TGCAGTGCTAGAAGGGGGGGAGATGAAAAACTGTTTTTT. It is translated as CSARRGGDEKLFF.

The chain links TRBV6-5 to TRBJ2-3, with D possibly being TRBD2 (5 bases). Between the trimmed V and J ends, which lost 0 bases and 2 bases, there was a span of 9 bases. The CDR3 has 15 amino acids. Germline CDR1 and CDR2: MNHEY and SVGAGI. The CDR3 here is CASSYSGSPTDTQYF. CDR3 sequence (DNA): TGTGCCAGCAGTTACTCAGGGAGCCCCACAGATACGCAGTATTTT.

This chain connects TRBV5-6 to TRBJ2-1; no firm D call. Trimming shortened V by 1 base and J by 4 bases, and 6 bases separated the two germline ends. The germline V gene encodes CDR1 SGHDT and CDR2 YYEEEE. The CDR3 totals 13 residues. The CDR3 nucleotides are TGTGCCAGCAGCTTGCGCTTATACAATGAGCAGTTCTTC. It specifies CASSLRLYNEQFF.

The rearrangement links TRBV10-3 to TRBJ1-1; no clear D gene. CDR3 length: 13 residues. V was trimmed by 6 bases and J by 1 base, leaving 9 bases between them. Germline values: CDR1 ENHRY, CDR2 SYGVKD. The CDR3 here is CAISRSQNTEAFF. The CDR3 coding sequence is TGTGCCATCAGCCGAAGCCAGAACACTGAAGCTTTCTTT.